The entry below gives a single TCR beta chain sequence along with its context. This specimen comes from a study of Ad26.COV2.S vaccination and SARS-CoV-2 variants. Study at large: Administration of Ad26.COV2.S was intramuscular, either once or twice 56 days apart.

Treatment indicated: some 20 received Ad26.COV2.S at low or high dose, single or two shots; 5 received placebo; per-sample allocation not given. Sample collection was performed on day 63 after the first vaccine or placebo injection. The individual, an adult aged 18-55 years, was a donor in Boston. Sequencing was performed with immunoSEQ multiplex PCR; in TCRdb, only in-frame clones are kept and a portion is missing. In the table there are around 450,000 clones, 89% of which are singletons. The ends were cut back, 6 bases at V and 8 bases at J, with 17 bases in the middle. Germline V CDR1 and CDR2: MDHEN, SYDVKM. CDR3 length: 14 residues.

The source was peripheral blood, collected in a trial of Ad26.COV2.S vaccine versus placebo. The J gene is TRBJ2-1, the V gene TRBV28, with a tentative D call TRBD2 (6 bases). This sequence originates from a person between 18 and 59 years old who received the Ad26.COV2.S COVID-19 vaccine or a placebo. The CDR3 coding sequence is TGTGCCAGCAGCTTCGCGGGGAGATCGGATGAGCAGTTCTTC. The encoded protein is CASSFAGRSDEQFF.